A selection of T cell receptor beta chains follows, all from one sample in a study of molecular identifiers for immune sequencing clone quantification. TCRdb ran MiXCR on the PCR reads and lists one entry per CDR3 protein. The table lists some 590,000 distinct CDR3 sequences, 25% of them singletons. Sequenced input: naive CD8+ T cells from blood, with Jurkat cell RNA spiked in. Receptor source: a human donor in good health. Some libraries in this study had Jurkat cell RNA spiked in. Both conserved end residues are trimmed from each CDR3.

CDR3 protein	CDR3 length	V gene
ASSKGQGVPEAF	12	TRBV4-1
ASSSTGQGINTGELF	15	TRBV5-1
ASGLVVGPDLVNTEAF	16	TRBV12-5
ASSLGVRVTDTQY	13	TRBV7-6
ASSVGQEQY	9	TRBV27
ASSHLRRDYGYT	12	TRBV28
ASSSGPDSWVAEAF	14	TRBV19
ASSQVVGQSYNEQF	14	TRBV4-2
ASSMGQYYNEQF	12	TRBV19
SATTPGLAPDEQY	13	TRBV29-1
ASSVRDEQY	9	TRBV5-4
ASSLARTGPDTQY	13	TRBV5-5
ASSETLGPIEAF	12	TRBV5-1
SARRRTYYEQY	11	TRBV20-1
ASSYGRGQGAF	11	TRBV6-5
ASSQEGLSTSTDTQY	15	TRBV4-2
ASSLSPTSGGYEQY	14	TRBV28
SVSGNTDTQY	10	TRBV29-1
AISDPLNVTGELF	13	TRBV10-3
ASSQALVRAGAAVETQY	17	TRBV4-3